This T cell receptor beta chain was identified during a study of blood T cell repertoires in COVID-19. On the study more broadly: There were acute and convalescent COVID-19 samples, and they came from the United States, Italy and Spain.

The V and J ends lost 0 bases and 3 bases respectively, with 6 bases between them. The CDR3 has 14 residues. CDR1 is SGHRS and CDR2 is YFSETQ in the germline V gene. The data were produced by immunoSEQ multiplex PCR, yet TCRdb's version contains in-frame clones alone and is incomplete. This sample has around 150,000 clones, with 84% found just once. This chain connects TRBV5-1 to TRBJ2-2; D uncertain. Material: peripheral blood. This receptor was obtained from a woman between 50 and 59 years old in a cohort sampled during active or convalescent COVID-19. The CDR3 loop reads CASSLAGYTGELFF. CDR3 coding DNA: TGCGCCAGCAGCTTGGCCGGTTACACCGGGGAGCTGTTTTTT. Filled out from reference TRBV5-1 and TRBJ2-2, the complete variable domain reads KAGVTQTPRYLIKTRGQQVTLSCSPISGHRSVSWYQQTPGQGLQFLFEYFSETQRNKGNFPGRFSGRQFSNSRSEMNVSTLELGDSALYLCASSLAGYTGELFFGEGSRLTVL.